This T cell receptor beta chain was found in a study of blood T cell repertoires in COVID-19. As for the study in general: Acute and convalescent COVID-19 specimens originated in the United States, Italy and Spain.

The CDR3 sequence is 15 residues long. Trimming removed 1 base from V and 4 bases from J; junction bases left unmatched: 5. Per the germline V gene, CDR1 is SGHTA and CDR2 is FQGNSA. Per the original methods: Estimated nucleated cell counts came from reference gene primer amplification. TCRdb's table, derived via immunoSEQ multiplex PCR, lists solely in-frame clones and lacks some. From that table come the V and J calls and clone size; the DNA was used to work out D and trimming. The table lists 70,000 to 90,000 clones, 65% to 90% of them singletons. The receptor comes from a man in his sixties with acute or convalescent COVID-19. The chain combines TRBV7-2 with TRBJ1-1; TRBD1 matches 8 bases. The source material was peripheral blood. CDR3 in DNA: TGTGCCAGCAGCTTAGTAGCCAGGGGGCTCACTGAAGCTTTCTTT. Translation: CASSLVARGLTEAFF.